This T cell receptor beta chain is from a study of T cells in Graves' hyperthyroidism and ophthalmopathy. The source material, RNA transcripts, was used to amplify TCR beta CDR3 regions. A set of HTBI primers served as the primers for a first-round RT-PCR of the TCR CDR3. TCRdb passed the multiplex PCR reads through MiXCR, listing each CDR3 protein once. The sample shows 220,000 or so distinct CDR3 sequences, 16% of them seen only once. Regarding the study as a whole: Among thyroid clonotypes expanded above 0.001, most also appeared in blood.

Criteria for exclusion of patients were uncontrolled infection, other autoimmune disease, pregnancy or lactation. Germline trimming cut 10 bases from V and 7 bases from J; bases unmatched to any gene: 13. The germline V gene encodes CDR1 LNHDA and CDR2 SQIVND (reference sequence). The CDR3 extends over 14 amino acids. This clonotype was found many times. Its specificity is not known. The gene calls are TRBV19 and TRBJ1-1; 9 bases map to TRBD1. Material: blood. The clonotype originates from a woman under 30 with Graves' ophthalmopathy. CDR3 bases: TGTGCCACCAGAGGGGACAGGGTAAGGGGTGAAGCTTTCTTT. This translates into CATRGDRVRGEAFF. Full variable domain (remainder filled in from reference TRBV19 and TRBJ1-1): DGGITQSPKYLFRKEGQNVTLSCEQNLNHDAMYWYRQDPGQGLRLIYYSQIVNDFQKGDIAEGYSVSREKKESFPLTVTSAQKNPTAFYLCATRGDRVRGEAFFGQGTRLTVV.